This TCR beta chain was profiled in a study of CD8 T cells in ankylosing spondylitis. Study-level findings and limits: From matched ankylosing spondylitis synovial fluid, disease-linked clones were reportedly recovered at significantly enriched levels.

CDR1 is DFQATT and CDR2 is SNEGSKA in the germline V gene (reference sequence). The CDR3 is made up of 13 amino acids, end residues included. Quantitative barcoded 5'-RACE was used to prepare TCR beta libraries. TCRdb recomputed calls from the 5' RACE reads with MiXCR, one row per CDR3 protein. The table includes 130,000 to 150,000 distinct CDR3 sequences, approximately 9.2% detected once. A note on this clonotype: Its antigen is unidentified. Without the conserved terminal phenylalanine or tryptophan, this CDR3 likely stems from a read error. The limits of the CDR3 on the DNA are not certain, so only TCRdb's listed CDR3 is given.

The origin of this receptor is a male donor with ankylosing spondylitis. The sample taken for sequencing was synovial fluid, either unsorted or a sorted T cell fraction (not recorded which). The rearrangement uses TRBV20-1 and TRBJ2-1; TRBD2, the table's D call, lacks a check against the DNA. This chain's CDR3 is CSADTPGGTSGSL.